The rows below give T cell receptor beta chains drawn from one sample of a study of radiation and T cells in renal cell carcinoma. The assay was immunoSEQ multiplex PCR, and TCRdb's table has in-frame clones only and misses some. Found here are about 77,000 clones, less than 85% of them singletons; the top ten hold roughly 2.2%. The sequencing used blood, collected from a patient whose treatment included radiotherapy and nephrectomy. These receptors were taken from a woman aged 60-75 years with renal cell carcinoma. Both conserved end residues are part of each CDR3. The order of the fields is D gene, J gene, clone size, V gene, CDR3 protein, CDR3 DNA. D genes are given only for firm matches. Clone sizes are given selectively: once, few, many, or a class where the clone is expanded.

>NA|TRBJ2-7|NA|TRBV9
CASSVATGSYEQYF
TGTGCCAGCAGCGTAGCTACGGGGTCCTACGAGCAGTACTTC
>NA|TRBJ2-6|NA|TRBV7-9
CASSGWTVDLSGANVLTF
TGTGCCAGCAGCGGGTGGACAGTAGATCTCTCTGGGGCCAACGTCCTGACTTTC
>NA|TRBJ2-6|NA|TRBV19
CASSSGHSSSGANVLTF
TGTGCCAGTAGTTCGGGACATTCCTCCTCTGGGGCCAACGTCCTGACTTTC
>TRBD2|TRBJ2-3|NA|TRBV7-2
CASSRRLAGVEDTQYF
TGTGCCAGCAGCCGACGACTAGCGGGAGTTGAAGATACGCAGTATTTT
>TRBD2|TRBJ2-7|NA|TRBV11-2
CASTPLAGGSYEQYF
TGTGCCAGCACCCCACTAGCGGGAGGATCCTACGAGCAGTACTTC
>TRBD2|TRBJ2-3|once|TRBV6-5
CASSLTAGGSATQYF
TGTGCCAGCAGCCTCACAGCGGGAGGCTCCGCAACGCAGTATTTT
>TRBD1|TRBJ1-6|NA|TRBV5-6
CASSLRDRGSPLHF
TGTGCCAGCAGCTTGCGGGACAGGGGGTCACCCCTCCACTTT
>TRBD1|TRBJ2-2|once|TRBV7-6
CASSLGTAGAGELFF
TGTGCCAGCAGCCTAGGGACAGCAGGAGCCGGGGAGCTGTTTTTT
>TRBD1|TRBJ1-2|once|TRBV4-3
CASSHGSGTGGNYGYTF
TGCGCCAGCAGCCATGGTTCCGGGACAGGGGGCAACTATGGCTACACCTTC
>TRBD1|TRBJ1-2|NA|TRBV28
CASSLRTGIFNNYGYTF
TGTGCCAGCAGTTTAAGGACAGGCATTTTCAATAACTATGGCTACACCTTC
>TRBD1|TRBJ2-2|NA|TRBV19
CASSGTGGVGGTGELFF
TGTGCCAGTAGTGGGACAGGGGGCGTCGGGGGCACCGGGGAGCTGTTTTTT
>NA|TRBJ1-6|NA|TRBV19
CASRRTVLGDSPLHF
TGTGCCAGTAGGAGGACGGTCTTGGGGGATTCACCCCTCCACTTT
>NA|TRBJ2-1|NA|TRBV7-9
CATNLAISYNEQFF
TGTGCCACCAATCTAGCCATCTCCTACAATGAGCAGTTCTTC
>TRBD2|TRBJ2-7|NA|TRBV9
CASSPWEGSSYEQYF
TGTGCCAGCAGCCCCTGGGAGGGCAGCTCCTACGAGCAGTACTTC
>TRBD2|TRBJ2-5|NA|TRBV27
CASSLSPGLARETQYF
TGTGCCAGCAGTTTATCCCCGGGACTAGCTCGAGAGACCCAGTACTTC
>TRBD2|TRBJ2-1|once|TRBV30
CAWSRLAGGMNEQFF
TGTGCCTGGAGCCGACTAGCGGGAGGGATGAATGAGCAGTTCTTC
>NA|TRBJ1-1|NA|TRBV19
CASGPGGARAFF
TGTGCCAGCGGACCCGGGGGGGCGCGGGCTTTCTTT
>NA|TRBJ2-7|NA|TRBV9
CASSVSAVGPYEQYF
TGTGCCAGCAGCGTCAGCGCCGTCGGCCCCTACGAGCAGTACTTC
>NA|TRBJ2-7|NA|TRBV6-5
CASSYSEAVGFEQYF
TGTGCCAGCAGTTATTCCGAGGCAGTAGGTTTCGAGCAGTACTTC
>NA|TRBJ1-2|NA|TRBV5-4
CASSLGVGYTF
TGTGCCAGCAGCTTGGGGGTTGGCTACACCTTC
>TRBD1|TRBJ2-7|NA|TRBV27
CASSLVGTGTYEQYF
TGTGCCAGCAGTTTAGTGGGGACAGGGACCTACGAGCAGTACTTC
>TRBD2|TRBJ2-1|once|TRBV29-1
CSVEGFPPGLAGSGSYNEQFF
TGCAGCGTTGAAGGGTTTCCCCCGGGACTAGCGGGGTCGGGCTCCTACAATGAGCAGTTCTTC
>TRBD1|TRBJ2-2|NA|TRBV6-6
CASRTGIGELFF
TGTGCCAGCAGGACAGGGATCGGGGAGCTGTTTTTT
>NA|TRBJ2-7|NA|TRBV15
CATSTDRPTRTYEQYF
TGTGCCACCAGCACTGACAGACCGACACGGACCTACGAGCAGTACTTC
>NA|TRBJ1-1|few|TRBV5-1
CASSLGPVAGTEAFF
TGCGCCAGCAGCTTGGGGCCAGTCGCGGGGACTGAAGCTTTCTTT
>NA|TRBJ1-1|few|TRBV6-5
CASSLGRPNTEAFF
TGTGCCAGCAGTTTGGGACGGCCGAACACTGAAGCTTTCTTT
>NA|TRBJ2-3|NA|TRBV5-1
CASSLGQDFRGDTQYF
TGCGCCAGCAGCCTAGGGCAGGACTTTCGGGGGGATACGCAGTATTTT
>TRBD2|TRBJ2-4|few|TRBV7-9
CASSLGLAGGPYF
TGTGCCAGCAGCTTAGGACTAGCGGGAGGACCCTACTTC
>NA|TRBJ1-1|NA|TRBV5-1
CASMPPGALNTEAFF
TGCGCCAGCATGCCTCCAGGGGCGTTGAACACTGAAGCTTTCTTT
>TRBD1|TRBJ2-7|NA|TRBV6-1
CASRSVAGGGEQYF
TGTGCCAGCAGATCCGTGGCAGGGGGCGGCGAGCAGTACTTC
>TRBD1|TRBJ1-2|few|TRBV4-3
CASSPGMRGPRANYGYTF
TGCGCCAGCAGCCCGGGGATGAGGGGGCCAAGAGCTAACTATGGCTACACCTTC
>TRBD1|TRBJ2-5|NA|TRBV5-6
CASSQQGTETQYF
TGTGCCAGCAGCCAACAGGGGACAGAGACCCAGTACTTC
>NA|TRBJ2-7|once|TRBV6-5
CASSYPKAGTVQYF
TGTGCCAGCAGTTACCCGAAAGCAGGCACCGTGCAGTACTTC
>TRBD1|TRBJ1-5|few|TRBV19
CASRGGTGGEKPQHF
TGTGCCAGTAGGGGAGGTACAGGGGGCGAGAAGCCCCAGCATTTT
>NA|TRBJ1-2|NA|TRBV30
CAWSHATLGYTF
TGTGCCTGGAGCCACGCAACCCTGGGCTACACCTTC
>NA|TRBJ2-7|NA|TRBV29-1
CSVEDSIEQYF
TGCAGCGTTGAGGACTCGATCGAGCAGTACTTC
>NA|TRBJ1-1|many|TRBV4-1
CASSQGGGEAFF
TGCGCCAGCAGCCAAGGTGGGGGCGAAGCTTTCTTT
>NA|TRBJ1-2|NA|TRBV5-6
CASSGAPGTPDYGYTF
TGTGCCAGCAGCGGGGCTCCCGGGACACCAGACTATGGCTACACCTTC
>NA|TRBJ2-7|NA|TRBV5-6
CASRVDRAGEQYF
TGTGCCAGCAGGGTAGACAGGGCGGGGGAGCAGTACTTC